The clone carrying this T cell receptor (beta chain) was seen a few times. Trimming pared 5 bases from V and 5 bases from J, leaving 16 bases between. The germline CDR1 and CDR2 sequences are MNHNY and SVGAGI (reference sequence). This CDR3 has 15 residues. RNA transcripts were the template, and TCR beta CDR3 regions were amplified from them. An opening RT-PCR round employed HTBI primers and preceded a second-round multiplex PCR. TCRdb used MiXCR to reprocess the multiplex PCR reads, holding one entry per CDR3 protein. The table includes tens of thousands of distinct CDR3 sequences, around 50% detected once. This specimen comes from a study of Graves' ophthalmopathy and Graves' hyperthyroidism.

The specimen was peripheral blood. The V and J genes are TRBV6-6 and TRBJ1-5; D perhaps matches TRBD1 (5 bases). The receptor comes from an adult man with Graves' ophthalmopathy. The CDR3 bases are TGTGCCAGCAGTGGCGGGACGGGGAACTATCAGCCCCAGCATTTT. Amino acids: CASSGGTGNYQPQHF.